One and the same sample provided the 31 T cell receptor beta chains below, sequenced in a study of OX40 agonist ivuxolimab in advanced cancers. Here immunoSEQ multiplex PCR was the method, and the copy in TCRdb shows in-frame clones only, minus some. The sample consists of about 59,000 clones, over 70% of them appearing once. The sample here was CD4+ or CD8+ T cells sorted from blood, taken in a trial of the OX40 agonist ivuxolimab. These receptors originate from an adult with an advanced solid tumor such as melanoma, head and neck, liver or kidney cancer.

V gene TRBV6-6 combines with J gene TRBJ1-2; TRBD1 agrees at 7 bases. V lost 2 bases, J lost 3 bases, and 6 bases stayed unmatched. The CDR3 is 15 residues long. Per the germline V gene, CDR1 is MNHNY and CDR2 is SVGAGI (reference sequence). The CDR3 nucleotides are TGTGCCAGCAGTTACGGGGACAGCGGTGACTATGGCTACACCTTC. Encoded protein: CASSYGDSGDYGYTF.

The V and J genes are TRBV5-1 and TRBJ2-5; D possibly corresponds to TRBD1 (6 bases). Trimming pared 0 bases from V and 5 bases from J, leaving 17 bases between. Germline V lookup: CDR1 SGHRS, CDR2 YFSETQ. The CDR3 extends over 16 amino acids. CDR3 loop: CASSLDLWGRKETQYF. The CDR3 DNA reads TGCGCCAGCAGCTTGGATCTCTGGGGGCGGAAGGAGACCCAGTACTTC.

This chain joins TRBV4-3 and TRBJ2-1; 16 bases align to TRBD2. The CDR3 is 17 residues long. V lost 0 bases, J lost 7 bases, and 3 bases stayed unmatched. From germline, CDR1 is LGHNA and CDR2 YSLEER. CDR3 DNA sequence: TGCGCCAGCAGCCAAGACGGGACTAGCGGGAGGGTAAATGAGCAGTTCTTC. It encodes CASSQDGTSGRVNEQFF.

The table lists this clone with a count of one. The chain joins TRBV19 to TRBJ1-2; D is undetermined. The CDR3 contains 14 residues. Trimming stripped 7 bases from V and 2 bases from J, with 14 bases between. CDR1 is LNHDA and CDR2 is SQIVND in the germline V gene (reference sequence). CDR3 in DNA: TGTGCCAGTACCCCCTCTAGACGCAACTATGGCTACACCTTC. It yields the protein CASTPSRRNYGYTF.

The CDR3 nucleotides read TGTGCCAGCAGCAGACAGGGGAGCTCCTACAATGAGCAGTTCTTC. It specifies CASSRQGSSYNEQFF. The chain combines TRBV7-9 with TRBJ2-1; 8 nucleotides line up with TRBD1. V was clipped by 5 bases and J by 0 bases; unmatched bases: 3. Germline-derived CDR1 and CDR2 are SEHNR and FQNEAQ (reference sequence). The CDR3 is 15 residues long.

CDR3 nucleotides: TGTGCCAGCAGCTTAATCTCCCAGGGTGGGTCACCCCTCCACTTT. Translation gives CASSLISQGGSPLHF. This chain links TRBV7-2 with TRBJ1-6, with D maybe TRBD1 (5 bases). Per the germline V gene, CDR1 is SGHTA and CDR2 is FQGNSA. The V end lost 2 bases, the J end lost 10 bases, and 15 bases lay between the germline ends. This CDR3 has 15 residues.

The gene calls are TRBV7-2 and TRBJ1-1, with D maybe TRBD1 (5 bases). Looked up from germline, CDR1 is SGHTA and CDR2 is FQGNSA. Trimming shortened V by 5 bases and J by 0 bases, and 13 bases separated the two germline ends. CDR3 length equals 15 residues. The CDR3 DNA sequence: TGTGCCAGCAGCCCCCGGGGGGAGGTGAACACTGAAGCTTTCTTT. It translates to CASSPRGEVNTEAFF.

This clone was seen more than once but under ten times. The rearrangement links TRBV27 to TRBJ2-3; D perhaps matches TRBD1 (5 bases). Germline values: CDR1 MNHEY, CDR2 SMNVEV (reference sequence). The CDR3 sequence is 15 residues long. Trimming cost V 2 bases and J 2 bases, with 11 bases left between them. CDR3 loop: CASSLKAGYTDTQYF. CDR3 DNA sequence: TGTGCCAGCAGTTTAAAGGCAGGGTACACAGATACGCAGTATTTT.

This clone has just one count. CDR3 coding DNA: TGTGCCTGGAGCTCCTCGACTCATCACGAGCAGTACTTC. As protein: CAWSSSTHHEQYF. The chain carries TRBV30 and TRBJ2-7; D is unclear. The CDR3 runs to 13 residues. CDR1 GTSNPN and CDR2 SVGIG come from the germline V gene (reference sequence). Trimming cost V 3 bases and J 5 bases, with 14 bases left between them.

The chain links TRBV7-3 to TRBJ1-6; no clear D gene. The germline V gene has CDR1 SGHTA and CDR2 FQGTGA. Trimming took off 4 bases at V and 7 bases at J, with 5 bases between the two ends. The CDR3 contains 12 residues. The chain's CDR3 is CASSWVNSPLHF. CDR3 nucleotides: TGTGCCAGCAGCTGGGTGAATTCACCCCTCCACTTT.

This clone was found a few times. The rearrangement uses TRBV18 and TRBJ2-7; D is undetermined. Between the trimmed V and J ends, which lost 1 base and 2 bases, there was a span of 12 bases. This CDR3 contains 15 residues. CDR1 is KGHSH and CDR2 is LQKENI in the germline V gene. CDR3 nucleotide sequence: TGTGCCAGCTCACCACGTGGGGTTGGGGCCTACGAGCAGTACTTC. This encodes CASSPRGVGAYEQYF.

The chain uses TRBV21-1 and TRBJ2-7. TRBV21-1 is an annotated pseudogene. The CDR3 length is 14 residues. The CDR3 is CASSKIPQDYEQYF. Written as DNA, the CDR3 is TGTGCCAGCAGCAAAATCCCCCAAGACTACGAGCAGTACTTC.

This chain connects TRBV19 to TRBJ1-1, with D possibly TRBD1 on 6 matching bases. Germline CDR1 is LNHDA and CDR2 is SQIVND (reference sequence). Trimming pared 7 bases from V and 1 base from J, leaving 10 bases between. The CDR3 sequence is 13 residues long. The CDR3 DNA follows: TGTGCCAGTATCCCGGGACAGAACACTGAAGCTTTCTTT. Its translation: CASIPGQNTEAFF.

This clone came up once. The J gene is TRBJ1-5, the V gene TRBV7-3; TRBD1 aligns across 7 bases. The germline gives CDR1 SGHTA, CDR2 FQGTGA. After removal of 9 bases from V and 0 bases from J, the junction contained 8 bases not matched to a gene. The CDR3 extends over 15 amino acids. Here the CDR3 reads CARSRDRDSNQPQHF. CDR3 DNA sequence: TGTGCCAGATCTAGGGACAGAGATAGCAATCAGCCCCAGCATTTT.

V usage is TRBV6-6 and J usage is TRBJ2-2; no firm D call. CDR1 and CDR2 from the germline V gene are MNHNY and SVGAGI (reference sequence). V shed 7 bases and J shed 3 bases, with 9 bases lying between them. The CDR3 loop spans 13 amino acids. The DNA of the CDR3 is TGTGCCAGCAAGGCCTCGGACACCGGGGAGCTGTTTTTT. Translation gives CASKASDTGELFF.

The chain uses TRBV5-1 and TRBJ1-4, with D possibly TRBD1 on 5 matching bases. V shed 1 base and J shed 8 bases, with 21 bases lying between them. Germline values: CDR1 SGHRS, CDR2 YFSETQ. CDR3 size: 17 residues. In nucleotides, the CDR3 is TGCGCCAGCAGCTTGATTACGGGACCCGGCGGGAGCGAAAAACTGTTTTTT. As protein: CASSLITGPGGSEKLFF.

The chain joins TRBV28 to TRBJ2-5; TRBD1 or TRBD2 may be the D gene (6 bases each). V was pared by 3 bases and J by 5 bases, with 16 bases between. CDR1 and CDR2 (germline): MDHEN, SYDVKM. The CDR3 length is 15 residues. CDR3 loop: CASSLGGRSGETQYF. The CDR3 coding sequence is TGTGCCAGCAGTTTGGGGGGCAGGTCTGGCGAGACCCAGTACTTC.

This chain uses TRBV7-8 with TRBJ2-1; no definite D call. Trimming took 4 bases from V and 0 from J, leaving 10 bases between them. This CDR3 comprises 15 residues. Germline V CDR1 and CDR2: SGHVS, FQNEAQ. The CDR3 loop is CASSWSFGSYNEQFF. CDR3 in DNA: TGTGCCAGCAGCTGGTCTTTCGGCTCCTACAATGAGCAGTTCTTC.

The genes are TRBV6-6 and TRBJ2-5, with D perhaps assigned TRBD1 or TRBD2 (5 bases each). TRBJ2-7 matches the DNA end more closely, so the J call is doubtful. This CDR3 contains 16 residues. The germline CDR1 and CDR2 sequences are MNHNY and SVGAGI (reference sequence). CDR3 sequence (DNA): TGTGCCAGCAGTTACGTCGCCGGGACGAGCTCCTACGAGCAGTACTTC. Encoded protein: CASSYVAGTSSYEQYF.

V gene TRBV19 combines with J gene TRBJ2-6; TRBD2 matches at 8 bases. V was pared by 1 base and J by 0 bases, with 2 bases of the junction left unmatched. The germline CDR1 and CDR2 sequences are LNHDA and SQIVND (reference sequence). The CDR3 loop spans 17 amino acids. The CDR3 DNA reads TGTGCCAGTAGTATAGGTAGCGGGGCCTCTGGGGCCAACGTCCTGACTTTC. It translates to CASSIGSGASGANVLTF.

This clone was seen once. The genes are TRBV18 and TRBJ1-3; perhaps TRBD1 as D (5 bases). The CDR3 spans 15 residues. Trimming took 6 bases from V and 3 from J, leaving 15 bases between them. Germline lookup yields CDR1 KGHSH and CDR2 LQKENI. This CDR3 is CASSPNRLDGNTIYF. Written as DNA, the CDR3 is TGTGCCAGCTCGCCGAACAGGCTGGATGGAAACACCATATATTTT.

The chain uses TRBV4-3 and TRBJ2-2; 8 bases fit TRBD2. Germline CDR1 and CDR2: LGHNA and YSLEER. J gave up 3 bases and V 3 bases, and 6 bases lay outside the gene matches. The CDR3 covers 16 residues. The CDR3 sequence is CASSQGLGGYTGELFF. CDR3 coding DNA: TGCGCCAGCAGCCAGGGACTAGGGGGTTACACCGGGGAGCTGTTTTTT.

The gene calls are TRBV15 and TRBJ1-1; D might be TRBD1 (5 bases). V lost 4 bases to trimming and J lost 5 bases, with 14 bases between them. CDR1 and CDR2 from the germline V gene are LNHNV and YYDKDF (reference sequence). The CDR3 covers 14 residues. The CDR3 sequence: CATSTEPGLTEAFF. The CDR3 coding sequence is TGTGCCACCAGCACCGAGCCAGGGCTGACTGAAGCTTTCTTT.

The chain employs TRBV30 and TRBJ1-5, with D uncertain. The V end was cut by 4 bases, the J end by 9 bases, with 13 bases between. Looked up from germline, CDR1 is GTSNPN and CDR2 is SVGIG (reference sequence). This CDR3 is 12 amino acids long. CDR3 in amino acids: CAWNSRNMPQHF. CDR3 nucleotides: TGTGCCTGGAACAGCCGCAATATGCCCCAGCATTTT.

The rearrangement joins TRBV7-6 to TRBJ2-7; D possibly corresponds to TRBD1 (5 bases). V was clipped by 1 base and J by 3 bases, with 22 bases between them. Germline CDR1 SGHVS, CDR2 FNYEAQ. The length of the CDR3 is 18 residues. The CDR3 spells CASSLGQGRTRQGYEQYF. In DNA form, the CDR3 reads TGTGCCAGCAGCTTAGGGCAGGGAAGAACGAGGCAAGGCTACGAGCAGTACTTC.

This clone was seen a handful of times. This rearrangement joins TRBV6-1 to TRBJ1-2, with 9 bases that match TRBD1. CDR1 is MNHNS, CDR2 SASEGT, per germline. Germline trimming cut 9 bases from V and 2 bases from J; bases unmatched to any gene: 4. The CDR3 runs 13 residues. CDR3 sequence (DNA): TGTGCCAGGGGGGGGACAGGGAACTATGGCTACACCTTC. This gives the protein CARGGTGNYGYTF.

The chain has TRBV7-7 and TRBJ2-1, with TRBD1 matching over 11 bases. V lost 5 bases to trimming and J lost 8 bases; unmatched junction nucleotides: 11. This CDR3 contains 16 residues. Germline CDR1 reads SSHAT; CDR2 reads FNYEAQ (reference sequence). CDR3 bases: TGTGCCAGCAGCCCCCTCGGACAGGGGGCGCGCTATGAGCAGTTCTTC. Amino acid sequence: CASSPLGQGARYEQFF.

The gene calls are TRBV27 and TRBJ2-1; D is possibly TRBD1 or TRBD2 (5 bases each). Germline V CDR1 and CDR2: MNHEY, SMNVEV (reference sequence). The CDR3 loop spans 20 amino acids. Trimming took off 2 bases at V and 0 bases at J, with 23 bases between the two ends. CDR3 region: CASSLRDRALPYSSYNEQFF. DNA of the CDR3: TGTGCCAGCAGTTTAAGGGACCGCGCTCTCCCATATAGCTCCTACAATGAGCAGTTCTTC.

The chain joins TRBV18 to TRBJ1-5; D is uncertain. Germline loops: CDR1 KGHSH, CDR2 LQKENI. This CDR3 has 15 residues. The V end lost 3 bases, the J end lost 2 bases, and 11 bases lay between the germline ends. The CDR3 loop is CASSPTTLGNQPQHF. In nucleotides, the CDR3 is TGTGCCAGCTCACCGACAACTCTGGGCAATCAGCCCCAGCATTTT.

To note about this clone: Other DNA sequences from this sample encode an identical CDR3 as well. In DNA, the CDR3 is TGTGCCAGCTCACCTCCTACAGGGGCTTCGGCGGGGGAGCTGTTTTTT. This sequence encodes CASSPPTGASAGELFF. The gene calls are TRBV18 and TRBJ2-2; 7 bases map to TRBD1. With 3 bases clipped from V and 8 bases from J, the junction kept 12 bases outside the gene matches. The CDR3 sequence is 16 residues long. The germline CDR1 and CDR2 sequences are KGHSH and LQKENI.

The CDR3 bases are TGTGCCAGCAGTTCTAACCCAGCCCCGGGGACAGGAAATCAGCCCCAGCATTTT. It encodes CASSSNPAPGTGNQPQHF. The chain recombines TRBV28 with TRBJ1-5; the match to TRBD1 covers 8 bases. The length of the CDR3 is 18 residues. Germline V gene data show CDR1 as MDHEN and CDR2 as SYDVKM. Trimming removed 4 bases from V and 4 bases from J; junction bases left unmatched: 15.